Below, 25 T cell receptor beta chains from the same sample are listed, as sequenced in a study of cytomegalovirus exposure and HLA in healthy donors. In the PCR, 60 Vbeta and 13 Jbeta primers were used. TCRdb keeps only in-frame clones here, not all; method: immunoSEQ multiplex PCR. Recorded for this sample: approximately 30,000 clones. Sequences were obtained from PBMCs. Source of these receptors: a woman aged 40-49 years in good health and CMV-seropositive.

The chain has TRBV4-2 and TRBJ2-1; TRBD1 matches 7 bases. Per germline, CDR1 LGHNA and CDR2 YNFKEQ. The CDR3 totals 17 residues. The ends lost 1 base at V and 9 bases at J; junction bases unmatched: 15. The CDR3, as DNA: TGTGCCAGCAGCCAAGGCCCTATAAATAGGGGGCGAAGTGAGCAGTTCTTC. As protein: CASSQGPINRGRSEQFF.

In the case of this clone: Additional DNA sequences in this sample encode the identical CDR3. The chain recombines TRBV7-3 with TRBJ2-1, with 7 bases aligning to TRBD1. This CDR3 region has 15 residues. Germline trimming cut 0 bases from V and 3 bases from J; bases unmatched to any gene: 2. Germline-derived CDR1 and CDR2 are SGHTA and FQGTGA. The CDR3 sequence: CASSLTRDSYNEQFF. For the CDR3, the DNA is TGTGCCAGCAGCTTAACTCGGGACAGCTACAATGAGCAGTTCTTC.

The chain links TRBV5-8 to TRBJ2-5; no definite D call. This CDR3 has 13 amino acids. CDR1 SGHTS and CDR2 YDEGEE come from the germline V gene. V gave up 8 bases and J gave up 4 bases, with 15 bases separating them. The DNA of the CDR3 is TGTGCCAGGCGGCGAGGTGGCGGAGAGACCCAGTACTTC. This encodes CARRRGGGETQYF. Full variable domain (remainder filled in from reference TRBV5-8 and TRBJ2-5): EAGVTQSPTHLIKTRGQQATLRCSPISGHTSVYWYQQALGLGLQFLLWYDEGEERNRGNFPPRFSGRQFPNYSSELNVNALELEDSALYLCARRRGGGETQYFGPGTRLLVL.

The CDR3 here is CATQTGTGSLWQYF. For the CDR3, the DNA is TGTGCCACCCAGACCGGGACAGGGTCGCTGTGGCAGTACTTC. This sequence joins TRBV28 and TRBJ2-7; 9 bases match TRBD1. V was clipped by 10 bases and J by 9 bases; unmatched bases: 16. This CDR3 is built from 14 residues. The V gene's germline CDR1 is MDHEN and CDR2 SYDVKM.

V is TRBV29-1 and J is TRBJ2-1; D ambiguous. Germline V gene lookup returns CDR1 SQVTM and CDR2 ANQGSEA. The CDR3 consists of 17 residues. Trimming stripped 1 base from V and 0 bases from J, with 16 bases between. CDR3 sequence reads: CSVEGYGRPSSYNEQFF. The DNA of the CDR3 is TGCAGCGTTGAAGGGTACGGTAGGCCTAGCTCCTACAATGAGCAGTTCTTC.

V and J are TRBV9 and TRBJ2-7, with a possible D match to TRBD2 (5 bases). Germline V CDR1 and CDR2: SGDLS, YYNGEE. The CDR3 has 15 residues. Trimming stripped 0 bases from V and 1 base from J, with 11 bases between. CDR3 region: CASSVVGSSSYEQYF. The CDR3 DNA follows: TGTGCCAGCAGCGTAGTTGGGAGTTCTTCCTACGAGCAGTACTTC.

The chain combines TRBV6-8 with TRBJ2-7; D possibly corresponds to TRBD2 (6 bases). Germline values: CDR1 MNHGY, CDR2 SAAAGT. Trimming took off 6 bases at V and 4 bases at J, with 16 bases between the two ends. This CDR3 is 14 amino acids long. The DNA of the CDR3 is TGTGCCAGCAGGTCCCGGGACGGGGGATACGAGCAGTACTTC. This translates into CASRSRDGGYEQYF.

V is TRBV7-9 and J is TRBJ2-1; 8 bases are a match to TRBD1. Germline CDR1 reads SEHNR; CDR2 reads FQNEAQ (reference sequence). The junction had 18 bases not matched to a gene; V was cut back by 4 bases and J by 7 bases. This CDR3 has 18 amino acids. CDR3 protein: CASSSRLVTGADSNEQFF. The CDR3 DNA is TGTGCCAGCAGCTCTCGGCTCGTGACAGGGGCCGATTCGAATGAGCAGTTCTTC. Together with reference TRBV7-9 and TRBJ2-1, the CDR3 gives the full variable domain: DTGVSQNPRHKITKRGQNVTFRCDPISEHNRLYWYRQTLGQGPEFLTYFQNEAQLEKSRLLSDRFSAERPKGSFSTLEIQRTEQGDSAMYLCASSSRLVTGADSNEQFFGPGTRLTVL.

V is TRBV19 and J is TRBJ2-3, with TRBD2 matching 7 bases. Trimming cost V 6 bases and J 4 bases; bases outside gene matches: 7. The length of the CDR3 is 14 residues. Germline V gene sequence: CDR1 LNHDA, CDR2 SQIVND (reference sequence). The CDR3 sequence: CASRDGRGADTQYF. DNA of the CDR3: TGTGCCAGTAGGGATGGGAGGGGCGCAGATACGCAGTATTTT.

The gene calls are TRBV7-6 and TRBJ2-3, with 10 bases that match TRBD1. After removal of 4 bases from V and 8 bases from J, the junction contained 12 bases not matched to a gene. From germline, CDR1 is SGHVS and CDR2 FNYEAQ. The CDR3 runs to 16 residues. The CDR3 loop reads CASSYPGTGVRTTQYF. DNA of the CDR3: TGTGCCAGCAGCTACCCCGGGACAGGGGTTAGGACTACGCAGTATTTT.

J is TRBJ2-7 and V is TRBV5-6; 9 nucleotides align to TRBD2. Trimming cost V 7 bases and J 7 bases; bases outside gene matches: 27. Germline-derived CDR1 and CDR2 are SGHDT and YYEEEE. The length of the CDR3 is 19 residues. This chain's CDR3 is CASFSSLAGLAPSAGEQYF. The DNA for the CDR3 is TGTGCCAGCTTTTCGAGTTTAGCTGGACTAGCGCCCTCGGCGGGTGAGCAGTACTTC.

Here the CDR3 DNA reads TGTGCCAGTAGTAACGACAGAGATCAGCCCCAGCATTTT. Its translation is CASSNDRDQPQHF. The chain couples TRBV19 to TRBJ1-5; a weak D match, TRBD1 (5 bases). CDR3 size: 13 residues. Germline loops: CDR1 LNHDA, CDR2 SQIVND (reference sequence). Trimming stripped 4 bases from V and 5 bases from J, with 9 bases between. The complete variable domain, with remaining parts taken from reference TRBV19 and TRBJ1-5, reads DGGITQSPKYLFRKEGQNVTLSCEQNLNHDAMYWYRQDPGQGLRLIYYSQIVNDFQKGDIAEGYSVSREKKESFPLTVTSAQKNPTAFYLCASSNDRDQPQHFGDGTRLSIL.

The chain recombines TRBV19 with TRBJ2-3, with 13 nucleotides matching TRBD2. Germline trimming cut 3 bases from V and 6 bases from J; bases unmatched to any gene: 9. Germline CDR1 reads LNHDA; CDR2 reads SQIVND (reference sequence). The CDR3 spans 17 residues. The CDR3 loop is CASSIQLAGGPLDTQYF. In DNA, the CDR3 is TGTGCCAGTAGTATCCAACTAGCGGGAGGGCCCCTGGATACGCAGTATTTT.

V and J are TRBV4-1 and TRBJ2-1; a weak D match, TRBD2 (6 bases). This CDR3 has 14 residues. Germline lookup yields CDR1 MGHRA and CDR2 YSYEKL. V was shortened by 1 base and J by 3 bases, with 7 bases between the two germline ends. The CDR3 loop is CASSQGRDYNEQFF. In DNA, the CDR3 is TGCGCCAGCAGCCAAGGGCGGGACTACAATGAGCAGTTCTTC.

The chain combines TRBV10-1 with TRBJ2-5, with TRBD1 matching 9 bases. Germline assignment: CDR1 WNHNN and CDR2 SYGVQD (reference sequence). V lost 0 bases to trimming and J lost 4 bases; unmatched junction nucleotides: 3. The CDR3 runs 15 residues. CDR3 sequence: CASSESGTGLETQYF. The CDR3 DNA is TGCGCCAGCAGTGAGTCCGGGACAGGGTTAGAGACCCAGTACTTC.

This rearrangement joins TRBV6-5 to TRBJ1-4, with TRBD1 identical over 10 bases. Germline values: CDR1 MNHEY, CDR2 SVGAGI. The CDR3 is made up of 16 amino acids. Germline trimming cut 4 bases from V and 4 bases from J; bases unmatched to any gene: 6. Written as DNA, the CDR3 is TGTGCCAGCAGTTGGACAGGGGGTCTTGGTAATGAAAAACTGTTTTTT. Amino acids: CASSWTGGLGNEKLFF.

The chain is built from TRBV9 and TRBJ2-7, with TRBD1 identical over 9 bases. This CDR3 is built from 14 residues. Germline loops: CDR1 SGDLS, CDR2 YYNGEE. V trimming: 4 bases; J trimming: 3 bases; junction bases outside the gene matches: 5. CDR3 nucleotides: TGTGCCAGCAGCCTGCCGGGACAGGGCTACGAGCAGTACTTC. This sequence encodes CASSLPGQGYEQYF.

The chain employs TRBV7-8 and TRBJ2-7; D may be TRBD2 (5 bases). The CDR3 is made up of 15 amino acids. V lost 5 bases and J lost 6, with 20 bases in between. Germline-derived CDR1 and CDR2 are SGHVS and FQNEAQ. This chain's CDR3 is CASSTQTRAEVEQYF. DNA for the CDR3: TGTGCCAGCAGCACCCAGACCCGGGCGGAGGTCGAGCAGTACTTC.

The chain uses TRBV6-1 and TRBJ1-4, with 7 bases lining up with TRBD1. Trimming took 3 bases from V and 7 from J; bases not matched to a gene: 8. The CDR3 consists of 15 residues. Germline CDR1 MNHNS, CDR2 SASEGT. CDR3 loop: CASSELDRAPEKLFF. The CDR3 region has the DNA TGTGCCAGCAGTGAGCTCGACAGGGCCCCTGAAAAACTGTTTTTT.

V and J are TRBV30 and TRBJ1-5; no definite D call. V was cut by 0 bases and J by 4 bases, with 13 bases left in between. This CDR3 spans 15 amino acids. CDR1 is GTSNPN and CDR2 is SVGIG in the germline V gene (reference sequence). The CDR3 region has the DNA TGTGCCTGGAGTGTGGGAGGGAGAGAAAATCAGCCCCAGCATTTT. Its translation is CAWSVGGRENQPQHF.

The chain has TRBV19 and TRBJ1-2; D not resolved. With 4 bases removed from V and 6 bases from J, the gap between germline ends came to 18 bases. This CDR3 is 15 amino acids long. Germline values: CDR1 LNHDA, CDR2 SQIVND (reference sequence). CDR3: CASSTRTFPVHGYTF. The CDR3 DNA sequence: TGTGCCAGTAGTACCCGGACTTTCCCGGTTCATGGCTACACCTTC. The full variable domain, rest sourced from reference TRBV19 and TRBJ1-2, is DGGITQSPKYLFRKEGQNVTLSCEQNLNHDAMYWYRQDPGQGLRLIYYSQIVNDFQKGDIAEGYSVSREKKESFPLTVTSAQKNPTAFYLCASSTRTFPVHGYTFGSGTRLTVV.

This sequence joins TRBV18 and TRBJ1-2; D possibly corresponds to TRBD1 (5 bases). Deletions cut 0 bases from V and 4 bases from J, with 9 bases between. The CDR3 covers 14 residues. Germline values: CDR1 KGHSH, CDR2 LQKENI. The DNA for the CDR3 is TGTGCCAGCTCACCACCGGTAAGGGGCTATGGCTACACCTTC. It specifies CASSPPVRGYGYTF.

V and J are TRBV4-1 and TRBJ2-7; TRBD1 aligns across 8 bases. CDR1 MGHRA and CDR2 YSYEKL come from the germline V gene. The trim removed 3 bases at V and 7 bases at J, leaving 2 bases unmatched. The CDR3 contains 12 residues. CDR3: CASSHRQGEQYF. DNA of the CDR3: TGCGCCAGCAGCCACAGACAGGGGGAGCAGTACTTC.

CDR3 nucleotides: TGTGCCTGGAGTGTACGGGACACGAACACTGAAGCTTTCTTT. Translation gives CAWSVRDTNTEAFF. The gene calls are TRBV30 and TRBJ1-1; the D gene is possibly TRBD1 (6 bases). Germline-derived CDR1 and CDR2 are GTSNPN and SVGIG (reference sequence). The CDR3 covers 14 residues. The germline V and J ends were trimmed by 0 bases and 1 base, with 9 bases remaining between them. Supplemented by reference TRBV30 and TRBJ1-1, the full variable domain reads SQTIHQWPATLVQPVGSPLSLECTVEGTSNPNLYWYRQAAGRGLQLLFYSVGIGQISSEVPQNLSASRPQDRQFILSSKKLLLSDSGFYLCAWSVRDTNTEAFFGQGTRLTVV.

V is TRBV30 and J is TRBJ2-2; 10 bases fit TRBD2. V gave up 0 bases and J gave up 4 bases; unmatched junction bases: 8. The CDR3 consists of 17 residues. Germline lookup yields CDR1 GTSNPN and CDR2 SVGIG (reference sequence). The CDR3 sequence: CAWSVLSQREGTGELFF. In DNA, the CDR3 is TGTGCCTGGAGTGTACTATCCCAGCGGGAGGGCACCGGGGAGCTGTTTTTT.